This TCR beta chain derives from a study of cytomegalovirus exposure and HLA in healthy donors. Study observations and caveats: Analyzed later, most CMV-associated TCR beta chains appeared HLA-restricted.

The PCR ran on 60 Vbeta and 13 Jbeta primers. TCRdb's table, derived via immunoSEQ multiplex PCR, lists solely in-frame clones and lacks some. The data show approximately 100,000 clones, almost 80% seen once. CDR3 length: 15 residues. Losses at the gene ends were 3 bases for V and 2 bases for J; bases not matched to a gene: 6. The germline V gene has CDR1 LNHDA and CDR2 SQIVND (reference sequence). Concerning this clone: Its antigen remains unidentified.

The TCR originated in a man aged 50-59 years in good health and CMV-seropositive. What was sequenced was PBMCs. J is TRBJ2-7 and V is TRBV19; 8 nucleotides match TRBD1. The CDR3 nucleotides read TGTGCCAGTAGTATGTTTGGACAGGGCACCTACGAGCAGTACTTC. It translates to CASSMFGQGTYEQYF.